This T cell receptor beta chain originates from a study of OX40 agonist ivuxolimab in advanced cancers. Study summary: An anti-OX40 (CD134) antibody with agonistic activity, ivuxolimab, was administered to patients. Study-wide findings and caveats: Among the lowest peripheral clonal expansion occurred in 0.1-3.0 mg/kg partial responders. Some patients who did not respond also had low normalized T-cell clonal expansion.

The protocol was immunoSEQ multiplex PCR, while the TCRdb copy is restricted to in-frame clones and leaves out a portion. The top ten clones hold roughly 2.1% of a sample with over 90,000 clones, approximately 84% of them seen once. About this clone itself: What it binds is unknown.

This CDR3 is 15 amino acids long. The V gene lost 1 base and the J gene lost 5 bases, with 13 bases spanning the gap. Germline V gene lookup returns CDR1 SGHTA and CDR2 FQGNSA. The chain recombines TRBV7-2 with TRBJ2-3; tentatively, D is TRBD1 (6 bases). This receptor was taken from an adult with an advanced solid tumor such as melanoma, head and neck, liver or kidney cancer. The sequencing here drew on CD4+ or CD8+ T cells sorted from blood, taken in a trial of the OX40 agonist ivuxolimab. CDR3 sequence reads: CASSLGPDRLDTQYF. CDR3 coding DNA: TGTGCCAGCAGCTTAGGCCCGGACAGATTAGATACGCAGTATTTT. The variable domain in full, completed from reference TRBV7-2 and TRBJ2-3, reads GAGVSQSPSNKVTEKGKDVELRCDPISGHTALYWYRQSLGQGLEFLIYFQGNSAPDKSGLPSDRFSAERTGGSVSTLTIQRTQQEDSAVYLCASSLGPDRLDTQYFGPGTRLTVL.